These 9 T cell receptor beta chains originate from one sample sequenced in a study of cytomegalovirus exposure and HLA in healthy donors. The PCR made use of 60 Vbeta and 13 Jbeta primers. Repertoires were generated with immunoSEQ multiplex PCR, while TCRdb's copy carries only in-frame clones and drops some. The sample carries roughly 190,000 clones, approximately 9.5% recorded once. The sequencing input was PBMCs. Source of these receptors: a woman in her 30s in good health and CMV-seropositive.

The rearrangement links TRBV14 to TRBJ2-5, with D tentatively TRBD2 (5 bases). Germline V gene lookup returns CDR1 SGHDN and CDR2 FVKESK. CDR3 size: 17 residues. The V and J ends lost 0 bases and 1 base respectively, with 15 bases between them. The CDR3 sequence is CASSQDYPRESQETQYF. The CDR3 region has the DNA TGTGCCAGCAGCCAAGATTACCCCCGGGAAAGCCAAGAGACCCAGTACTTC.

In its sample, this clone was seen a few times. The chain employs TRBV7-8 and TRBJ1-1; TRBD1 might be the D (5 bases). V was cut by 3 bases and J by 1 base, with 27 bases left in between. Germline CDR1 SGHVS, CDR2 FQNEAQ. The CDR3 spans 20 residues. The CDR3 loop is CASSFPQTNSIGEGNTEAFF. In DNA, the CDR3 is TGTGCCAGCAGCTTCCCCCAAACGAACTCAATAGGGGAGGGGAACACTGAAGCTTTCTTT. The whole variable domain, filled in from reference TRBV7-8 and TRBJ1-1, reads GAGVSQSPRYKVAKRGQDVALRCDPISGHVSLFWYQQALGQGPEFLTYFQNEAQLDKSGLPSDRFFAERPEGSVSTLKIQRTQQEDSAVYLCASSFPQTNSIGEGNTEAFFGQGTRLTVV.

A few counts support this clone. This chain uses TRBV19 with TRBJ1-4, with D possibly TRBD1 on 5 matching bases. The length of the CDR3 is 16 residues. From germline, CDR1 is LNHDA and CDR2 SQIVND (reference sequence). Trimming took 7 bases from V and 8 from J, leaving 23 bases between them. This CDR3 reads CASNQGLGAAEEKLFF. The CDR3 DNA reads as TGTGCCAGTAACCAGGGTCTAGGGGCCGCCGAGGAAAAACTGTTTTTT.

The table lists this clone with a few counts. This chain links TRBV30 with TRBJ1-2, with 7 bases lining up with TRBD1. Trimming cost V 0 bases and J 7 bases; bases outside gene matches: 8. CDR1 and CDR2 (germline): GTSNPN, SVGIG (reference sequence). The CDR3 runs to 14 residues. For the CDR3, the DNA is TGTGCCTGGAGTGTCTTGCCAGGGGGAGCTGGCTACACCTTC. Translating gives CAWSVLPGGAGYTF.

The chain is built from TRBV6-1 and TRBJ1-5, with TRBD1 identical over 9 bases. The CDR3 is 17 residues long. In germline, CDR1 is MNHNS, CDR2 SASEGT. V shed 4 bases, J shed 0 bases, and the junction held 7 bases outside the gene matches. The CDR3 protein is CASSGTGVAYSNQPQHF. The CDR3 DNA reads as TGTGCCAGCAGTGGGACAGGGGTTGCCTATAGCAATCAGCCCCAGCATTTT.

This clone has just a few counts. The rearrangement links TRBV10-3 to TRBJ2-1; no reliable D call. The CDR3 sequence is 13 residues long. Germline CDR1 and CDR2: ENHRY and SYGVKD. With 5 bases removed from V and 7 bases from J, the gap between germline ends came to 12 bases. For the CDR3, the DNA is TGTGCCATCAGTAGCGTGTTGGAGAATGAGCAGTTCTTC. It translates to CAISSVLENEQFF.

This chain uses TRBV19 with TRBJ2-7; TRBD2 agrees at 10 bases. Germline CDR1 reads LNHDA; CDR2 reads SQIVND (reference sequence). The CDR3 has 13 residues. The junction had 4 bases not matched to a gene; V was cut back by 9 bases and J by 2 bases. CDR3 protein: CASQGLAAYEQYF. The CDR3 DNA is TGTGCCAGCCAAGGACTAGCGGCCTACGAGCAGTACTTC.

This chain connects TRBV19 to TRBJ2-4; 8 bases fit TRBD1. This CDR3 region has 14 residues. The V gene end was trimmed by 8 bases and the J gene end by 6 bases; junction bases not matched to a gene: 9. In germline, CDR1 is LNHDA, CDR2 SQIVND (reference sequence). The CDR3 DNA sequence: TGTGCCAGTTCCGGGACAGGCTCTATAAACATTCAGTACTTC. This encodes CASSGTGSINIQYF.

This clone was counted between two and nine times. The rearrangement uses TRBV2 and TRBJ2-3, with a weak D call TRBD2 (5 bases). Looked up from germline, CDR1 is SNHLY and CDR2 is FYNNEI. The CDR3 has 14 residues. The V and J ends lost 8 bases and 2 bases respectively, with 14 bases between them. The CDR3 is CASETDFTTDTQYF. CDR3 nucleotide sequence: TGTGCCAGCGAGACGGACTTTACCACAGATACGCAGTATTTT.